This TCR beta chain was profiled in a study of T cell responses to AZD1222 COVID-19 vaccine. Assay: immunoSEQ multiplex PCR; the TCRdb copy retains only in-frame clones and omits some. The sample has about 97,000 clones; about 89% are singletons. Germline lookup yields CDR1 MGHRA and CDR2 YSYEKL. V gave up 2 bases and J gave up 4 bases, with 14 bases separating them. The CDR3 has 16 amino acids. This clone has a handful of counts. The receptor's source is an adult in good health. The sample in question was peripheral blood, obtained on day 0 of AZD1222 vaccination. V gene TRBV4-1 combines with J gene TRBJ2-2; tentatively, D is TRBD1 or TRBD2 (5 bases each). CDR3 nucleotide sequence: TGCGCCAGCAGCCAATTGGGGGACCCATTCACCGGGGAGCTGTTTTTT. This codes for CASSQLGDPFTGELFF.